This TCR beta chain was retrieved from a study of cytomegalovirus exposure and HLA in healthy donors. Broader study findings: Highest at DRB1 and lowest at HLA-C, TCR association rates differed among HLA loci in a later analysis. Most CMV-associated TCR beta chains were later found to appear HLA-restricted.

The CDR3 has 13 amino acids. Trimming stripped 3 bases from V and 7 bases from J, with 12 bases between. Germline lookup yields CDR1 GTSNPN and CDR2 SVGIG (reference sequence). The PCR made use of 60 Vbeta and 13 Jbeta primers. Authors' methods: Later work found 80 million or so unique TCR beta chains, with approximately 12 million shared. The table came from immunoSEQ multiplex PCR; TCRdb's copy has only in-frame clones and leaves some out. From that table come the V and J calls and clone size; the DNA was used to work out D and trimming. The sample consists of 130,000 to 150,000 clones, around a tenth of them appearing once. On this clone itself: Its antigen remains unknown.

V is TRBV30 and J is TRBJ2-2; possible D gene TRBD1, 6 bases. Sequences were obtained from PBMCs. This TCR was sampled from a male donor in good health and CMV-seronegative. The chain's CDR3 is CAWSWGLGGELFF. CDR3 nucleotides: TGTGCCTGGAGCTGGGGGCTGGGCGGGGAGCTGTTTTTT. The whole variable domain, filled in from reference TRBV30 and TRBJ2-2, reads SQTIHQWPATLVQPVGSPLSLECTVEGTSNPNLYWYRQAAGRGLQLLFYSVGIGQISSEVPQNLSASRPQDRQFILSSKKLLLSDSGFYLCAWSWGLGGELFFGEGSRLTVL.